These 10 T cell receptor beta chains were sequenced from one sample in a study of blood T cell repertoires in COVID-19. Assay used: immunoSEQ multiplex PCR; TCRdb lists only in-frame clones, some missing. The sample consists of roughly 330,000 clones, more than 70% of them appearing once. The sequenced sample was peripheral blood. The receptors were sampled from a man aged 18 to 30 who had recovered from COVID-19.

The chain combines TRBV6-5 with TRBJ1-2; D might be TRBD1 (5 bases). Trimming took off 6 bases at V and 2 bases at J, with 16 bases between the two ends. The V gene's germline CDR1 is MNHEY and CDR2 SVGAGI. The CDR3 has 15 amino acids. The CDR3 is CASSARFTGNYGYTF. CDR3 in DNA: TGTGCCAGCAGCGCACGCTTTACAGGCAACTATGGCTACACCTTC.

The chain carries TRBV6-5 and TRBJ2-7; TRBD2 agrees at 7 bases. Trimming at V came to 7 bases and at J to 5 bases, leaving 11 bases not matched to a gene. The CDR3 sequence is 14 residues long. Germline V gives CDR1 MNHEY, CDR2 SVGAGI. In nucleotides, the CDR3 is TGTGCCAGCACTTTTGGCGGGAGTATCCACGAGCAGTACTTC. Translating gives CASTFGGSIHEQYF.

This rearrangement joins TRBV5-5 to TRBJ1-1; TRBD1 matches at 7 bases. V was clipped by 4 bases and J by 0 bases; unmatched bases: 3. This CDR3 spans 14 amino acids. Germline CDR1 SGHKS, CDR2 YYEKEE (reference sequence). The DNA of the CDR3 is TGTGCCAGCAGCGCAGGACAGGTGAACACTGAAGCTTTCTTT. Protein product: CASSAGQVNTEAFF. Full variable domain (missing parts from reference TRBV5-5 and TRBJ1-1): DAGVTQSPTHLIKTRGQQVTLRCSPISGHKSVSWYQQVLGQGPQFIFQYYEKEERGRGNFPDRFSARQFPNYSSELNVNALLLGDSALYLCASSAGQVNTEAFFGQGTRLTVV.

The rearrangement joins TRBV19 to TRBJ2-1, with a tentative D call TRBD2 (5 bases). The germline V gene has CDR1 LNHDA and CDR2 SQIVND (reference sequence). The CDR3 has 16 residues. Trimming removed 1 base from V and 3 bases from J, with 13 bases in between. CDR3 loop: CASSIGARGYYNEQFF. In DNA form, the CDR3 reads TGTGCCAGTAGTATAGGAGCCCGGGGATACTACAATGAGCAGTTCTTC.

With respect to this clone: A clone one base away is much larger, so this may be a read error. This chain links TRBV3-1 (or the pseudogene TRBV3-2) with TRBJ1-5; the D is unclear. V lost 0 bases and J 5 bases, leaving 5 bases between the germline ends. The CDR3 length is 13 residues. Germline V gene data show CDR1 as LGHDT and CDR2 as YNNKEL (reference sequence). The CDR3 loop reads CASSQDRDQPQHF. In DNA form, the CDR3 reads TGTGCCAGCAGCCAAGATCGGGATCAGCCCCAGCATTTT.

The chain joins TRBV2 to TRBJ2-5; 13 bases are shared with TRBD2. The ends lost 5 bases at V and 5 bases at J; junction bases unmatched: 2. Germline V lookup: CDR1 SNHLY, CDR2 FYNNEI. This CDR3 region has 14 residues. CDR3 bases: TGTGCCAGCAGTTCGACTAGCGGGGGGGAGACCCAGTACTTC. Protein sequence: CASSSTSGGETQYF. The variable domain in full, completed from reference TRBV2 and TRBJ2-5, reads EPEVTQTPSHQVTQMGQEVILRCVPISNHLYFYWYRQILGQKVEFLVSFYNNEISEKSEIFDDQFSVERPDGSNFTLKIRSTKLEDSAMYFCASSSTSGGETQYFGPGTRLLVL.

V and J are TRBV4-3 and TRBJ2-3, with 7 bases lining up with TRBD1. Germline assignment: CDR1 LGHNA and CDR2 YSLEER. V lost 3 bases to trimming and J lost 0 bases; unmatched junction nucleotides: 6. The CDR3 consists of 16 residues. The CDR3 DNA reads as TGCGCCAGCAGCCATCAAGACAGGGTGAGCACAGATACGCAGTATTTT. Amino acids: CASSHQDRVSTDTQYF.

The chain recombines TRBV5-1 with TRBJ1-3; D is unresolved. CDR1 is SGHRS, CDR2 YFSETQ, per germline. The V end was cut by 0 bases, the J end by 0 bases, with 10 bases between. This CDR3 is built from 16 residues. Here the CDR3 DNA reads TGCGCCAGCAGCTTGGAGCAGGCCAGCTCTGGAAACACCATATATTTT. As protein: CASSLEQASSGNTIYF.

V gene TRBV4-1 combines with J gene TRBJ1-1, with 8 bases fitting TRBD1. The germline V gene encodes CDR1 MGHRA and CDR2 YSYEKL. CDR3 size: 14 residues. V gave up 6 bases and J gave up 5 bases; unmatched junction bases: 8. The CDR3, as DNA: TGCGCCAGCAGTCACCAGGGGGCGGAAACTGAAGCTTTCTTT. The encoded protein is CASSHQGAETEAFF.

The chain uses TRBV5-1 and TRBJ1-1, with no clear D. CDR1 SGHRS and CDR2 YFSETQ come from the germline V gene. The V and J ends lost 0 bases and 0 bases respectively, with 9 bases between them. This CDR3 is built from 15 residues. This chain's CDR3 is CASSLAGHLNTEAFF. DNA for the CDR3: TGCGCCAGCAGCTTGGCTGGGCACTTGAACACTGAAGCTTTCTTT.